This TCR beta chain originates from a study of cytomegalovirus exposure and HLA in healthy donors. This CDR3 contains 17 residues. The V and J ends lost 0 bases and 3 bases respectively, with 15 bases between them. Germline V gene sequence: CDR1 MNHNS, CDR2 SASEGT. General observations from the study: In a later analysis, across HLA loci, associated TCR counts were highest for DRB1, lowest for HLA-C. Overall, around 160 TCR beta chains were annotated as cytomegalovirus-associated.

Worth noting for this clone: Its antigen is as yet unknown.

60 Vbeta and 13 Jbeta primers were used in PCR. The method was immunoSEQ multiplex PCR; TCRdb's version includes in-frame clones alone and lacks a portion of them. The sample contains 100,000 to 150,000 clones, roughly three quarters of which appear only once. Sequencing was performed on PBMCs. The clonotype was recovered from a woman under 30 in good health and CMV-seronegative. The V gene is TRBV6-1, the J gene TRBJ1-5; D gene ambiguous. CDR3 sequence (DNA): TGTGCCAGCAGTGAAGCCCTTTCCGCAGGTAACAATCAGCCCCAGCATTTT. Translated, it gives CASSEALSAGNNQPQHF.